The next 5 T cell receptor beta chains were all read from a single sample in a study of STAT5B mutations in CD4+ large granular lymphocyte leukemia. Generated by immunoSEQ multiplex PCR, the TCRdb table keeps only in-frame clones and is missing some. The sample has 30,000 to 40,000 clones; 69% are singletons. Material: CD4+ T cells from blood buffy coats. The receptors come from a human donor in good health.

This chain uses TRBV5-6 with TRBJ2-5, with unresolved D. CDR3 length: 13 residues. Looked up from germline, CDR1 is SGHDT and CDR2 is YYEEEE. The V end lost 2 bases, the J end lost 1 base, and 6 bases lay between the germline ends. The CDR3, as DNA: TGTGCCAGCAGCTTAGACGTCCAAGAGACCCAGTACTTC. Translating it yields CASSLDVQETQYF.

The chain links TRBV14 to TRBJ2-1; 8 bases match TRBD2. CDR1 is SGHDN, CDR2 FVKESK, per germline. The trim removed 0 bases at V and 6 bases at J, leaving 7 bases unmatched. This CDR3 contains 16 residues. The chain's CDR3 is CASSQDMGLAGNEQFF. Written as DNA, the CDR3 is TGTGCCAGCAGCCAAGATATGGGGCTAGCGGGCAATGAGCAGTTCTTC.

V usage is TRBV4-2 and J usage is TRBJ1-2; D is perhaps TRBD1 (6 bases). Germline V gene sequence: CDR1 LGHNA, CDR2 YNFKEQ. The CDR3 sequence is 15 residues long. V lost 0 bases and J 4 bases, leaving 12 bases between the germline ends. Here the CDR3 DNA reads TGTGCCAGCAGCCAAGAATTACAGACAGGCTATGGCTACACCTTC. Amino acid sequence: CASSQELQTGYGYTF.

This chain uses TRBV18 with TRBJ1-2, with 9 bases that match TRBD1. Germline V lookup: CDR1 KGHSH, CDR2 LQKENI. The CDR3 sequence is 15 residues long. V shed 4 bases and J 6 bases; nucleotides not matched to a gene: 9. CDR3 DNA: TGTGCCAGCTCACAAGGGACAGGGATATCGAATGGCTACACCTTC. It translates to CASSQGTGISNGYTF.

This clone has only one observation. The same CDR3 also results from other DNA sequences found in this sample. The rearrangement joins TRBV5-1 to TRBJ1-4; 7 bases are shared with TRBD1. The V gene's germline CDR1 is SGHRS and CDR2 YFSETQ. Trimming took 0 bases from V and 7 from J; bases not matched to a gene: 3. This CDR3 is 14 amino acids long. CDR3 sequence reads: CASSLGQGGEKLFF. CDR3 coding DNA: TGCGCCAGCAGCTTGGGACAGGGCGGTGAAAAACTGTTTTTT.